This T cell receptor beta chain was observed in a study of identical twins. In TCRdb, the 5' RACE reads were re-called with MiXCR into one record per CDR3 protein. The table lists roughly 490,000 distinct CDR3 sequences, approximately 14% of them singletons, with more than 0.8% in the top ten. The V gene's germline CDR1 is SGHTS and CDR2 YDEGEE. Trimming left V 3 bases short and J 2 bases short, with 12 bases between. This CDR3 is built from 15 residues. The sample holds a few counts of this clonotype. The sample also formed part of further work on yellow fever vaccine responses in identical twins.

The receptor comes from a woman between 18 and 30 years old in good health. This chain links TRBV5-8 with TRBJ2-1, with D possibly matching TRBD1 (6 bases). The specimen sequenced was CD4+ T cells sorted from blood. Here the CDR3 DNA reads TGTGCCAGCAGCTCCGGACAGTTCGCCTACAATGAGCAGTTCTTC. It yields the protein CASSSGQFAYNEQFF.